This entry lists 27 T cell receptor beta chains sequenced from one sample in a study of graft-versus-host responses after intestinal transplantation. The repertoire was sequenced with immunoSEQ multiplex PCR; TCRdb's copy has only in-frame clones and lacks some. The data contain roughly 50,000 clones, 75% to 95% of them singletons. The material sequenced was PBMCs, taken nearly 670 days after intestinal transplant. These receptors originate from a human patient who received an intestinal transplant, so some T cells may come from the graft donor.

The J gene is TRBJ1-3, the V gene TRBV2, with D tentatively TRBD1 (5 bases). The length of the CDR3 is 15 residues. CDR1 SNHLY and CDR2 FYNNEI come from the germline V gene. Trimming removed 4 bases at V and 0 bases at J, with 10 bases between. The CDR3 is CASSGQLLSGNTIYF. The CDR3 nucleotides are TGTGCCAGCAGTGGACAGCTACTCTCTGGAAACACCATATATTTT.

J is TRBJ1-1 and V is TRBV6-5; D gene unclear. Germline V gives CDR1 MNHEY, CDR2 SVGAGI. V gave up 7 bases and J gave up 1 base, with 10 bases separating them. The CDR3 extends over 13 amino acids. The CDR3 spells CASKRGPNTEAFF. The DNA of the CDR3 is TGTGCCAGCAAACGGGGTCCGAACACTGAAGCTTTCTTT.

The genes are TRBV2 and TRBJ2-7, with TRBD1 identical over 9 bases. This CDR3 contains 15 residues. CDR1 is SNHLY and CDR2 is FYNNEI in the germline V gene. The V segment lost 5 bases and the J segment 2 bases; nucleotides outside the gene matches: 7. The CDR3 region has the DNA TGTGCCAGCAGTTCTGACAGGGGGGGGACCTACGAGCAGTACTTC. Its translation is CASSSDRGGTYEQYF.

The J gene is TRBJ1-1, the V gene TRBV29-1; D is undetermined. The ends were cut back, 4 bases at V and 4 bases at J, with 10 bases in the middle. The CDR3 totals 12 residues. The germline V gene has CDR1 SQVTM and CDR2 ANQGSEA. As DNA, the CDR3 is TGCAGCGTTGCCGTCGTCGGCACTGAAGCTTTCTTT. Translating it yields CSVAVVGTEAFF.

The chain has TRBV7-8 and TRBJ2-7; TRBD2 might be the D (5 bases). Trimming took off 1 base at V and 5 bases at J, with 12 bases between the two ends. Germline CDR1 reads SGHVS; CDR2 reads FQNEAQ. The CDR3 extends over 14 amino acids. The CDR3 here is CASSLEAGLHEQYF. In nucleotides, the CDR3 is TGTGCCAGCAGCTTAGAGGCGGGCTTACACGAGCAGTACTTC.

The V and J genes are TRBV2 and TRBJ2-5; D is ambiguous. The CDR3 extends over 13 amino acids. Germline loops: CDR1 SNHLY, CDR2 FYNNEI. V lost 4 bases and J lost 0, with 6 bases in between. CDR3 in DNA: TGTGCCAGCAGTGCGGTACACCAAGAGACCCAGTACTTC. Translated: CASSAVHQETQYF.

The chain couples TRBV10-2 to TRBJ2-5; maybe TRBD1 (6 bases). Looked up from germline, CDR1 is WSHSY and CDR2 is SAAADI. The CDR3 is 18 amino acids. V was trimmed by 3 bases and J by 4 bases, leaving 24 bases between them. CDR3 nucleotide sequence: TGCGCCAGCAGTGACAAGATAAAAAAGAGGACAGACCGAGAGACCCAGTACTTC. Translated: CASSDKIKKRTDRETQYF.

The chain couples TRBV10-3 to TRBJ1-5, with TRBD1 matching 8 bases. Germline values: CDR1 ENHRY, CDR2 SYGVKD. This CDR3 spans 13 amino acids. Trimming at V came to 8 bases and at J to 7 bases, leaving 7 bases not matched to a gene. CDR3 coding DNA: TGTGCCATCTCGGACAGGGACCGACAGCCCCAGCATTTT. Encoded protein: CAISDRDRQPQHF.

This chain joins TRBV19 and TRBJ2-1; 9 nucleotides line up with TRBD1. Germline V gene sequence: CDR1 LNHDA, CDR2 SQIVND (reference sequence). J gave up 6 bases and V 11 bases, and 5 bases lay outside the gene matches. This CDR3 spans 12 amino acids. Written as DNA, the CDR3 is TGTGCCGCTTCGGACAGGGGCAATGAGCAGTTCTTC. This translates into CAASDRGNEQFF.

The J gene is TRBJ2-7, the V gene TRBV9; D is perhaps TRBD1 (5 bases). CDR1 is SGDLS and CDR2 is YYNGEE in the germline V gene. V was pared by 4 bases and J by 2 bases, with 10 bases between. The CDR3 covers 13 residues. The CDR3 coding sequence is TGTGCCAGCAGCCCCCGACAGACCTACGAGCAGTACTTC. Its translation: CASSPRQTYEQYF.

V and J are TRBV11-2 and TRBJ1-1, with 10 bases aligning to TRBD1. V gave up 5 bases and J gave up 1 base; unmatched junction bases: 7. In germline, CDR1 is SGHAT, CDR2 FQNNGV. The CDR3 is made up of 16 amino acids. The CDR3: CASSPRDRGWNTEAFF. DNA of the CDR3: TGTGCCAGCAGCCCCCGGGACAGGGGTTGGAACACTGAAGCTTTCTTT.

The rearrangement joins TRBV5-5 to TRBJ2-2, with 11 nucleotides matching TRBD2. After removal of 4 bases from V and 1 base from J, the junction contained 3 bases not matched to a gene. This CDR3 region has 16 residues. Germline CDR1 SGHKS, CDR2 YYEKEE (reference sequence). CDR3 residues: CASSLLAGVNTGELFF. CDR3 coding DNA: TGTGCCAGCAGCCTACTAGCGGGGGTGAACACCGGGGAGCTGTTTTTT.

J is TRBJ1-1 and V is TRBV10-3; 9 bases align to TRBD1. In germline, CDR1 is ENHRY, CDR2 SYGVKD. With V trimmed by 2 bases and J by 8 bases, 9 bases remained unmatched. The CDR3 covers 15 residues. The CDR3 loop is CAISEGTGSGSEAFF. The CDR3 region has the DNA TGTGCCATCAGTGAGGGGACAGGGTCGGGGTCGGAAGCTTTCTTT.

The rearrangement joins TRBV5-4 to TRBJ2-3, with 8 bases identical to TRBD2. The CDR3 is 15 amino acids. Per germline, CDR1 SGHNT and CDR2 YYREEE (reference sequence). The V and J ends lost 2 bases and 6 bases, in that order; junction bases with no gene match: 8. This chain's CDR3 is CASSFAGGATDTQYF. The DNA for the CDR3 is TGTGCCAGCAGCTTTGCGGGGGGAGCAACCGATACGCAGTATTTT. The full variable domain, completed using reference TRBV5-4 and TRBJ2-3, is ETGVTQSPTHLIKTRGQQVTLRCSSQSGHNTVSWYQQALGQGPQFIFQYYREEENGRGNFPPRFSGLQFPNYSSELNVNALELDDSALYLCASSFAGGATDTQYFGPGTRLTVL.

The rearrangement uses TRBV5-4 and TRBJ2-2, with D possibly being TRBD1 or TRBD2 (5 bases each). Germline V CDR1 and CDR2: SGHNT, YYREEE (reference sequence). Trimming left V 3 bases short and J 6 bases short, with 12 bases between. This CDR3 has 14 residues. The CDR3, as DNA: TGTGCCAGCAGCTACTCAGGGAGCGCCGGGGAGCTGTTTTTT. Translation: CASSYSGSAGELFF.

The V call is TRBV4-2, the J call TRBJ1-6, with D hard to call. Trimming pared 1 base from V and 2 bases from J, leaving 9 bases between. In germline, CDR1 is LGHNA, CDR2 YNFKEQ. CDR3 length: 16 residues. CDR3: CASSQARWAYNSPLHF. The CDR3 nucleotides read TGTGCCAGCAGCCAAGCGCGCTGGGCCTATAATTCACCCCTCCACTTT.

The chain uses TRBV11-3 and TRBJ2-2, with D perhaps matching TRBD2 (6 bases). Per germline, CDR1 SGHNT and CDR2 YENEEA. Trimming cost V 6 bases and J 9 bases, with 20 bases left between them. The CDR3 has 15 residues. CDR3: CASSSSRGRHRELFF. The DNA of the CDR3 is TGTGCCAGCAGTTCTTCCCGGGGGAGGCACCGGGAGCTGTTTTTT.

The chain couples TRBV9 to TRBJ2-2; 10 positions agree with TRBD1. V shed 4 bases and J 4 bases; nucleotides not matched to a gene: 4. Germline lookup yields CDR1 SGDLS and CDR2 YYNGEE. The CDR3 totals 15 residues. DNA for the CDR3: TGTGCCAGCAGCCCCCGGGACAGGGGCACCGGGGAGCTGTTTTTT. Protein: CASSPRDRGTGELFF.

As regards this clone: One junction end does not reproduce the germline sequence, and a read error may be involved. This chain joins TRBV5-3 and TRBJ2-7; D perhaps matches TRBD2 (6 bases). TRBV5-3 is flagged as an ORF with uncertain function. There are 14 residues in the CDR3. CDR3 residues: CASSSWDSPYEQYF. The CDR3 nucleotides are TGTGCCAGCAGCTCCTGGGACTCCCCCTACGAGCAGTACTTC.

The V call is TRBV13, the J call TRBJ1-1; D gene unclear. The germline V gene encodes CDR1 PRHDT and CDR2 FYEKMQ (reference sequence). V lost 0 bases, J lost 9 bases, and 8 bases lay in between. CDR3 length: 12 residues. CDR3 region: CASSLGQRKAFF. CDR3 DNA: TGTGCCAGCAGCTTAGGGCAGAGAAAAGCTTTCTTT.

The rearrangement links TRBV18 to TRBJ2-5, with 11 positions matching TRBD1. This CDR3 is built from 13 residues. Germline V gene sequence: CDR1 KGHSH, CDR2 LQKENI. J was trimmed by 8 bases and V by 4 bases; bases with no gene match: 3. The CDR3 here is CASSLGQGATQYF. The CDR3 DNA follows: TGTGCCAGCTCACTAGGACAGGGGGCTACCCAGTACTTC.

CDR3 sequence reads: CSVGRGFNTDTQYF. In DNA, the CDR3 is TGCAGCGTGGGGAGGGGGTTCAATACAGATACGCAGTATTTT. The V gene is TRBV29-1, the J gene TRBJ2-3; possibly TRBD2 for D (7 bases). V lost 6 bases to trimming and J lost 3 bases, with 16 bases between them. The CDR3 consists of 14 residues. Germline V lookup: CDR1 SQVTM, CDR2 ANQGSEA.

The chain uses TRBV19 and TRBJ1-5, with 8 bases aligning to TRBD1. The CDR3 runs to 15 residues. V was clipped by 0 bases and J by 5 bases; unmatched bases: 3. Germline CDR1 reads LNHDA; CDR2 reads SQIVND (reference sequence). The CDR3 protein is CASSIDGDRYQPQHF. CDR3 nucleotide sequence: TGTGCCAGTAGTATAGATGGGGACAGGTATCAGCCCCAGCATTTT.

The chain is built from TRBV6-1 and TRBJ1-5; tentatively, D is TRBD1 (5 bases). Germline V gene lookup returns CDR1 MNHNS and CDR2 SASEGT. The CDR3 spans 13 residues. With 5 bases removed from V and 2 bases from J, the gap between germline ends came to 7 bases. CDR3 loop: CASSLTGNQPQHF. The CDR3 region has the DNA TGTGCCAGCAGTCTGACAGGCAATCAGCCCCAGCATTTT.

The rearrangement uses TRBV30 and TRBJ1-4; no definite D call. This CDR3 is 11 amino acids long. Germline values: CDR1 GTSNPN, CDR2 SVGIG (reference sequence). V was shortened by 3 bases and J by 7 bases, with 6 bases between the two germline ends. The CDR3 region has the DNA TGTGCCTGGAGGTTCACTGAAAAACTGTTTTTT. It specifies CAWRFTEKLFF.

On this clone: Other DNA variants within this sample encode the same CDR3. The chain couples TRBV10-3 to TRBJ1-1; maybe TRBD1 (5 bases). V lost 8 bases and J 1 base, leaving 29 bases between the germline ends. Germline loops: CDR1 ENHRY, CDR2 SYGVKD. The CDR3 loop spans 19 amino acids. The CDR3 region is CAIGQGEFIGGLRNTEAFF. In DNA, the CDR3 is TGTGCCATCGGCCAGGGAGAGTTTATAGGTGGGCTGCGGAACACTGAAGCTTTCTTT.

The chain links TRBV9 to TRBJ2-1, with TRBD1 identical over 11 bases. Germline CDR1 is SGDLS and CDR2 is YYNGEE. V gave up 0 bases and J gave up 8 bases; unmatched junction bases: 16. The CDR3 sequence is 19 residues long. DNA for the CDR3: TGTGCCAGCAGCGTAGTCTCAATGGGGACAGGGGGAGCCTTGGATGAGCAGTTCTTC. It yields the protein CASSVVSMGTGGALDEQFF.